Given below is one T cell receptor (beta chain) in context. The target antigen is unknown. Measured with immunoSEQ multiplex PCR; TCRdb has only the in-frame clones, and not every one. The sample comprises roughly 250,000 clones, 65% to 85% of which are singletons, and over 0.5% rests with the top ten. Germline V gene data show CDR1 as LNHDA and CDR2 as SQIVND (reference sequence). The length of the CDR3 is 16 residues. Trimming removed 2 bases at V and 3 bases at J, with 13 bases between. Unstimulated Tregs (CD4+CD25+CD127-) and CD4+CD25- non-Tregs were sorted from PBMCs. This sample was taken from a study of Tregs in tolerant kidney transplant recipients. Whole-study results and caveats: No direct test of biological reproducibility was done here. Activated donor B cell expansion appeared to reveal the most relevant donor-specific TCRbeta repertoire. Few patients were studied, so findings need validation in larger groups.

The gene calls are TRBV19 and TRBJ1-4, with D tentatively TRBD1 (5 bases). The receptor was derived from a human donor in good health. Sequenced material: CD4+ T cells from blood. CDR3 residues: CASSIFTGTANEKLFF. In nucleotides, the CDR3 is TGTGCCAGTAGTATATTCACCGGGACGGCTAATGAAAAACTGTTTTTT.